This T cell receptor (beta chain) was recorded in a study of lymphopenia after photon versus proton radiotherapy. Study results and limitations: Larger post-nadir TCR diversity loss correlated inversely with survival in deceased patients.

With respect to this clone: Its antigen is not known.

The repertoire was sequenced with immunoSEQ multiplex PCR; TCRdb's copy has only in-frame clones and lacks some. The sample has about 29,000 clones, roughly 86% seen once. Sample: peripheral blood, taken from a patient treated with proton-based radiotherapy. This clonotype was obtained from a woman aged 55-69 years with cholangiocarcinoma. Some clones in this sample may be carry-over from other donors' samples.

The CDR3 DNA reads as TGTGCCAGCAGCTCTGTGACGTCCGTCAGTAACAATGAGCAGTTCTTC. It codes for CASSSVTSVSNNEQFF. The chain couples TRBV11-2 to TRBJ2-1, with D unclear. The CDR3 is 16 amino acids. V shed 4 bases and J shed 5 bases, with 18 bases lying between them. CDR1 is SGHAT, CDR2 FQNNGV, per germline.